This T cell receptor (beta chain) was recorded in a study of blood T cells in healthy people across ages. Study observations and caveats: Roughly linearly, TCR beta diversity per million T cells fell as age increased.

In its sample, this clonotype was seen a few times. Its antigen is still unknown. Sample-barcoded 5' priming and a J-beta primer mix drove a second PCR of 7 to 11 cycles. One entry per CDR3 protein, called by TCRdb with MiXCR from the 5' RACE reads. This table has 800,000 or so distinct CDR3 sequences, approximately 25% appearing once. After removal of 4 bases from V and 2 bases from J, the junction contained 9 bases not matched to a gene. This CDR3 has 18 residues. CDR1 and CDR2 from the germline V gene are SGDLS and YYNGEE. These same records also appear under a second study, on T cells of mothers and their children. That publication notes: M1S, a second-PCR primer, added sample barcodes and 2-4 random nucleotides.

V usage is TRBV9 and J usage is TRBJ2-3; 14 bases line up with TRBD2. The source material was blood. The origin of this receptor is a boy aged 5 to 17 in good health. Here the CDR3 reads CASSPAGLAGGLTDTQYF. The CDR3 region has the DNA TGTGCCAGCAGCCCCGCAGGACTAGCGGGGGGCCTCACAGATACGCAGTATTTT.